These 5 T cell receptor beta chains came from one sample sequenced in a study of blood T cells in healthy people across ages. Using a J-beta primer mix together with a sample-barcoded 5' primer, a second PCR was run for roughly 7 to 12 cycles. TCRdb passed the 5' RACE reads through MiXCR, listing each CDR3 protein once. This sample has fewer than 800,000 distinct CDR3 sequences, with over 45% found just once. Sequencing was carried out using blood. The receptors derive from a woman aged 60 to 75 in good health.

The chain employs TRBV10-3 and TRBJ1-4; D is possibly TRBD1 (5 bases). This CDR3 has 14 amino acids. Deletions cut 6 bases from V and 3 bases from J, with 11 bases between. The germline V gene has CDR1 ENHRY and CDR2 SYGVKD. In DNA form, the CDR3 reads TGTGCCATCAGCGCGAGACAGCCTAATGAAAAACTGTTTTTT. Translation gives CAISARQPNEKLFF.

V is TRBV9 and J is TRBJ2-3; D gene unclear. CDR1 is SGDLS and CDR2 is YYNGEE in the germline V gene. Trimming removed 0 bases from V and 2 bases from J, with 13 bases in between. The length of the CDR3 is 16 residues. CDR3 protein: CASSVEVNRPTDTQYF. CDR3 bases: TGTGCCAGCAGCGTAGAAGTTAACAGACCCACAGATACGCAGTATTTT.

This chain connects TRBV28 to TRBJ1-1, with D tentatively TRBD1 (6 bases). The V gene lost 4 bases and the J gene lost 4 bases, with 16 bases spanning the gap. The CDR3 runs to 15 residues. CDR1 and CDR2 (germline): MDHEN, SYDVKM. CDR3 sequence (DNA): TGTGCCAGCAGTTCGCCACAGGGTTGGGGCACTGAAGCTTTCTTT. The encoded protein is CASSSPQGWGTEAFF.

This clonotype was counted a few times. CDR3 sequence: CASSLAGLAGGTSDTQYF. The CDR3 DNA reads TGCGCCAGCAGCTTGGCAGGACTAGCGGGAGGAACGTCAGATACGCAGTATTTT. The rearrangement joins TRBV5-1 to TRBJ2-3; 14 bases fit TRBD2. V shed 0 bases, J shed 4 bases, and the junction held 7 bases outside the gene matches. Germline values: CDR1 SGHRS, CDR2 YFSETQ. The CDR3 has 18 amino acids.

This chain uses TRBV14 with TRBJ2-1; D not certain. The CDR3 length is 16 residues. The germline gives CDR1 SGHDN, CDR2 FVKESK. V dropped 4 bases and J dropped 0 bases, with 13 bases sitting between them. CDR3 in amino acids: CASSPLPGSSYNEQFF. The DNA of the CDR3 is TGTGCCAGCAGCCCCTTACCGGGTAGCTCCTACAATGAGCAGTTCTTC.